These 8 T cell receptor beta chains were sequenced from one sample in a study of blood T cell repertoires in COVID-19. The repertoire was sequenced with immunoSEQ multiplex PCR; TCRdb's copy has only in-frame clones and lacks some. The sample consists of about 190,000 clones, approximately 88% of them appearing once. Sequencing was performed on PBMCs or T cells enriched from blood (not recorded which). These TCRs come from a woman aged 25 to 39 who had recovered from COVID-19.

The chain is built from TRBV21-1 and TRBJ1-1; the table's D gene call, TRBD1, was not cross checked with the DNA. TRBV21-1 corresponds to a pseudogene. This CDR3 contains 17 residues. The CDR3 loop is CASSNFTRDREGTEAFF. The CDR3 nucleotides read TGTGCCAGCAGCAACTTTACGAGGGACAGGGAGGGCACTGAAGCTTTCTTT.

The chain joins TRBV20-1 to TRBJ2-7; TRBD2 matches 12 bases. Germline CDR1 reads DFQATT; CDR2 reads SNEGSKA (reference sequence). This CDR3 contains 14 residues. V shed 3 bases and J 3 bases; nucleotides not matched to a gene: 3. Here the CDR3 reads CSASQLAGGYEQYF. CDR3 nucleotide sequence: TGCAGTGCTAGTCAACTAGCGGGAGGCTACGAGCAGTACTTC.

The chain has TRBV5-4 and TRBJ1-1; D call uncertain. V lost 5 bases and J lost 4, with 12 bases in between. The CDR3 extends over 13 amino acids. In germline, CDR1 is SGHNT, CDR2 YYREEE (reference sequence). The CDR3 loop is CASSRGGSTEAFF. The CDR3 nucleotides read TGTGCCAGCAGTCGGGGAGGGTCCACTGAAGCTTTCTTT. The full variable domain, completed using reference TRBV5-4 and TRBJ1-1, is ETGVTQSPTHLIKTRGQQVTLRCSSQSGHNTVSWYQQALGQGPQFIFQYYREEENGRGNFPPRFSGLQFPNYSSELNVNALELDDSALYLCASSRGGSTEAFFGQGTRLTVV.

The chain carries TRBV10-3 and TRBJ2-1, with 7 positions matching TRBD1. This CDR3 has 12 residues. The J segment lost 8 bases and the V segment lost 7 bases, leaving 5 bases of the junction unmatched. Germline values: CDR1 ENHRY, CDR2 SYGVKD. The CDR3 reads CAIKRGQDEQFF. DNA of the CDR3: TGTGCCATCAAGAGGGGGCAGGATGAGCAGTTCTTC.

The chain carries TRBV6-4 and TRBJ2-3; D unclear. CDR1 and CDR2 (germline): MRHNA, SNTAGT. The CDR3 totals 14 residues. V was trimmed by 6 bases and J by 2 bases, leaving 12 bases between them. The CDR3 spells CASSQDKTTDTQYF. In DNA, the CDR3 is TGTGCCAGCAGCCAAGACAAAACCACAGATACGCAGTATTTT.

In this sample, this clone turned up a few times. J is TRBJ2-7 and V is TRBV4-1; maybe TRBD2 (5 bases). Germline loops: CDR1 MGHRA, CDR2 YSYEKL. CDR3 length equals 15 residues. Trimming removed 0 bases from V and 4 bases from J, with 13 bases in between. The CDR3 bases are TGCGCCAGCAGCCAAGATCTGTCCCAGCGGTACGAGCAGTACTTC. Residues: CASSQDLSQRYEQYF.

This rearrangement joins TRBV27 to TRBJ1-1, with 7 nucleotides matching TRBD1. Germline loops: CDR1 MNHEY, CDR2 SMNVEV (reference sequence). The V and J ends lost 8 bases and 5 bases, in that order; junction bases with no gene match: 8. This CDR3 region has 13 residues. Written as DNA, the CDR3 is TGTGCCAGCCAGTACAGGGGAATGACTGAAGCTTTCTTT. Translation gives CASQYRGMTEAFF.

Notes on this clone: The identical CDR3 is also encoded by other nucleotide sequences in the sample. The chain uses TRBV5-1 and TRBJ1-3; D is undetermined. V lost 0 bases and J lost 4, with 8 bases in between. Germline V gene data show CDR1 as SGHRS and CDR2 as YFSETQ. The CDR3 spans 14 residues. CDR3 coding DNA: TGCGCCAGCAGCTTGGGTGGGCTCGGAAACACCATATATTTT. Translation: CASSLGGLGNTIYF. Based on the CDR3 plus reference TRBV5-1 and TRBJ1-3, the full variable domain is KAGVTQTPRYLIKTRGQQVTLSCSPISGHRSVSWYQQTPGQGLQFLFEYFSETQRNKGNFPGRFSGRQFSNSRSEMNVSTLELGDSALYLCASSLGGLGNTIYFGEGSWLTVV.